Sequencing of this T cell receptor beta chain was carried out in a study of blood T cell repertoires in COVID-19. Study in general: Whether acute or convalescent, the COVID-19 samples came from the United States, Italy and Spain. Nucleic acid was either cDNA or gDNA, and it came from T cells, B-cell-depleted T cells, or PBMCs.

Authors' analysis steps: Amplified reference gene primers provided the basis for estimating nucleated cell counts. Libraries were prepared by immunoSEQ multiplex PCR; TCRdb keeps only in-frame clonotypes and omits some of them. V and J calls and clone size are as listed in that table; D and trimming were resolved from the DNA. The sample records roughly 220,000 clones, 86% being singletons. The sample consisted of peripheral blood. This clonotype was obtained from a man aged 30-40 years who had recovered from COVID-19.

The CDR3 nucleotides are TGCGCCAGCAGTGTAGGCGAGACAGTTACTGAAAAACTGTTTTTT. It translates to CASSVGETVTEKLFF. J is TRBJ1-4 and V is TRBV10-1; TRBD1 might be the D (5 bases). The length of the CDR3 is 15 residues. Germline-derived CDR1 and CDR2 are WNHNN and SYGVQD (reference sequence). V was shortened by 4 bases and J by 7 bases, with 16 bases between the two germline ends.